This T cell receptor (beta chain) was observed in a study of T cells after yellow fever vaccination (dated by TCRdb to about 2019). For the study in its entirety: The SMART-Seq v4 Ultra Low Input RNA kit was used to prepare libraries from fractions with low cell numbers. Bulk TCR alpha and beta repertoires were sequenced longitudinally to track T-cell clones before and after primary and booster YFV17D yellow fever vaccination. Two healthy male donors, one aged 18 to 30 and one aged 30 to 40 years, were included in the cohort. Blood was collected at multiple timepoints before and after primary and secondary immunization, and bulk PBMC replicates and cell subsets were isolated. Paper-wide results and their limitations: A small share of clonotypes was detected in both CD4 and CD8 compartments, with the overlap likely arising from convergent recombination. Computational filtering was required because FACS-sorted repertoires could contain abundant contaminating clonotypes from the bulk population. The secondary T-cell response was weaker than the primary response but faster, peaking on day 5 instead of day 15. Because the study included only a couple of donors, the extent to which the findings can be generalized is limited. After the booster, most clones that had expanded after primary vaccination were detected again (nearly 98% of CD4 and roughly 86% of CD8), suggesting broad maintenance of memory.

The CDR3 starts with the cysteine, ends with the phenylalanine, and has 15 residues. Of all the DNA, just the CDR3 is kept, 45 bases in frame from base 1. V and J lose 2 bases and 8 bases, and a span of 18 bases separates them. CDR1 and CDR2 are drawn from the germline V gene: MNHNS, SASEGT. Sequenced on an Illumina NovaSeq 6000. TCR cDNA was synthesized by 5'RACE template switching, through which a universal primer site and unique molecular identifiers were introduced. Priming for cDNA synthesis came from both the TCR alpha and TCR beta constant segments. Libraries were amplified in two PCR steps, with sample barcodes and sequencing adapters added in the second step. Sequencing of libraries was done on Illumina HiSeq 2500 (2x100 bp) or NovaSeq (2x150 bp). Turning to the authors' computational methods: Demultiplexing of reads and collapsing into UMI consensus sequences were performed with MIGEC, and V(D)J alignment was carried out with MiXCR. Using edgeR on replicate PBMC samples, clonotypes were called vaccine-responding if FDR was below 0.01 and the log2 fold change was above 5 up to day 15. Bulk clonotypes were assigned CD4 or CD8 identity according to which sequenced CD4 or CD8 repertoire held them at higher abundance. The public reads were quality trimmed at Q25 with fastp and then assembled into clones with MiXCR by TCRdb, keeping productive beta chains. Each record represents a unique CDR3 protein, reported with the most common genes and DNA among its rows. These V and J calls rely on TCRdb rather than the paper's analysis. This sample lists some 300,000 distinct CDR3 sequences; roughly 8.7% were detected once. Of the sample, around 3.3% falls within the top ten clones.

Explained via the paper, the treatment or condition label denotes: live attenuated yellow fever vaccine strain. A standard Ficoll-Paque protocol was used to isolate PBMCs from peripheral blood. Dynabeads CD4 and CD8 positive selection kits were used to isolate the CD4 and CD8 T-cell fractions. RNA was extracted with TriZol from bulk PBMCs, CD4 and CD8 fractions, and dextramer-positive and dextramer-negative fractions. This clonotype was detected only a few times. It lacks a known antigen. Per-base qualities were not stored, and no clone one base away is much larger. In this chain, TRBV6-1 is recombined with TRBJ1-2; TRBD1 is a possible D gene, resting on 5 matching bases. This clonotype originated in a man aged 18 to 30 who received the YFV17D yellow fever vaccine. Material: CD4+ T cells sorted from PBMCs, obtained 5 days after the yellow fever booster vaccination. The CDR3 here reads CASSEIWEGAAGYTF. The DNA is TGTGCCAGCAGTGAAATATGGGAAGGGGCGGCCGGCTACACCTTC.